This T cell receptor beta chain was captured by sequencing in a study of T cells after yellow fever vaccination. Overall study results and limits: FACS-sorted repertoires might harbor abundant contaminating clonotypes from the bulk population.

Germline V gene sequence: CDR1 SQVTM, CDR2 ANQGSEA. V lost 6 bases, J lost 1 base, and 7 bases stayed unmatched. The length of the CDR3 is 14 residues. TCRdb used MiXCR to reprocess the 5' RACE reads, holding one entry per CDR3 protein. The table includes some 600,000 distinct CDR3 sequences, about a sixth detected once. This clonotype showed up just a few times. The antigen is not known. V and J are TRBV29-1 and TRBJ2-3; 7 nucleotides line up with TRBD2. The TCR originated in a man younger than 35 who received the YFV17D yellow fever vaccine. The specimen comprised PBMCs, sampled 5 days after the first yellow fever vaccination. The CDR3 reads CSVAAGVGTDTQYF. CDR3 nucleotides: TGCAGCGTCGCGGCGGGGGTCGGCACAGATACGCAGTATTTT.